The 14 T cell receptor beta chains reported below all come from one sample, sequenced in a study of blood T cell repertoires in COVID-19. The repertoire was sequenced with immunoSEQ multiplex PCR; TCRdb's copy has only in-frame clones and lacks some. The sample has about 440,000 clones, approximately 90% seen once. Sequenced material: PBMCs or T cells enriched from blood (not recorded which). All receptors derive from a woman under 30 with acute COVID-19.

The CDR3 sequence: CASGPGSTVNQPQHF. The CDR3 DNA follows: TGTGCTAGTGGTCCAGGATCGACAGTGAATCAGCCCCAGCATTTT. The rearrangement links TRBV12-5 to TRBJ1-5; perhaps TRBD1 as D (5 bases). Germline loops: CDR1 LGHNT, CDR2 FRNRAP. V was shortened by 5 bases and J by 4 bases, with 15 bases between the two germline ends. The CDR3 has 15 amino acids. Full variable domain (remainder filled in from reference TRBV12-5 and TRBJ1-5): DARVTQTPRHKVTEMGQEVTMRCQPILGHNTVFWYRQTMMQGLELLAYFRNRAPLDDSGMPKDRFSAEMPDATLATLKIQPSEPRDSAVYFCASGPGSTVNQPQHFGDGTRLSIL.

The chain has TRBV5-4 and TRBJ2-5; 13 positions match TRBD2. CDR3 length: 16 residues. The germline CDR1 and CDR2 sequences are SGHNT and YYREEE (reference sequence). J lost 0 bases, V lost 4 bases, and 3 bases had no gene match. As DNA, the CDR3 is TGTGCCAGCAGCCGCGGACTAGCGGGGGACCAAGAGACCCAGTACTTC. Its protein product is CASSRGLAGDQETQYF. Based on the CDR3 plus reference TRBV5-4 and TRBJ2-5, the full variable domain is ETGVTQSPTHLIKTRGQQVTLRCSSQSGHNTVSWYQQALGQGPQFIFQYYREEENGRGNFPPRFSGLQFPNYSSELNVNALELDDSALYLCASSRGLAGDQETQYFGPGTRLLVL.

CDR3 coding DNA: TGTGCCAGCAGCCCCGGGACAGATAATCAGCCCCAGCATTTT. This sequence encodes CASSPGTDNQPQHF. The rearrangement uses TRBV3-1 (or the pseudogene TRBV3-2) and TRBJ1-5; TRBD1 matches at 7 bases. Germline V lookup: CDR1 LGHDT, CDR2 YNNKEL (reference sequence). The CDR3 length is 14 residues. With 4 bases clipped from V and 4 bases from J, the junction kept 4 bases outside the gene matches.

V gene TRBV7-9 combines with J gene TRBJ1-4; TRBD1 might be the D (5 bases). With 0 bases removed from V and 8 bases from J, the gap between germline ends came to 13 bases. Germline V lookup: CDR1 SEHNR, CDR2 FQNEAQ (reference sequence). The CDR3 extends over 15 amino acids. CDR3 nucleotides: TGTGCCAGCAGCTTAGCGAGGCAGGGCAAGGAAAAACTGTTTTTT. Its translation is CASSLARQGKEKLFF.

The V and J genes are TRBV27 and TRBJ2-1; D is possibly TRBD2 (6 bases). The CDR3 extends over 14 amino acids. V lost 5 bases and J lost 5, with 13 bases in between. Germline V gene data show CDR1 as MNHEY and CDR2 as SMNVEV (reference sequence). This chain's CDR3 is CASSVGLTHNEQFF. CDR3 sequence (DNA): TGTGCCAGCAGTGTGGGACTGACGCACAATGAGCAGTTCTTC.

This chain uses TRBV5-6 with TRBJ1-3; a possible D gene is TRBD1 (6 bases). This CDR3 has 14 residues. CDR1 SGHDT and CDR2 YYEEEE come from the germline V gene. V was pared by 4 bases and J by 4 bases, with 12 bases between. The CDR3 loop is CASSVRDTGNTIYF. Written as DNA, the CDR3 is TGTGCCAGCAGCGTTCGGGACACGGGAAACACCATATATTTT.

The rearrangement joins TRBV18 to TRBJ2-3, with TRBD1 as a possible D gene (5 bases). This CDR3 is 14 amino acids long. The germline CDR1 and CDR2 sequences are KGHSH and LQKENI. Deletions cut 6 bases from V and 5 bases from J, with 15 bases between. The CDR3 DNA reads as TGTGCCAGCTCGTTAACGTCAGGGCGAGATACGCAGTATTTT. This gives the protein CASSLTSGRDTQYF.

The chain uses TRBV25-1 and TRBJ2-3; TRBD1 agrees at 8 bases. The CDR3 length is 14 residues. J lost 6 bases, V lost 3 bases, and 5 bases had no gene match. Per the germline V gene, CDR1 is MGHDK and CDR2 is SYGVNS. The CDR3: CASSDGQGFDTQYF. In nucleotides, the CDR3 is TGTGCCAGCAGTGACGGACAGGGATTCGATACGCAGTATTTT.

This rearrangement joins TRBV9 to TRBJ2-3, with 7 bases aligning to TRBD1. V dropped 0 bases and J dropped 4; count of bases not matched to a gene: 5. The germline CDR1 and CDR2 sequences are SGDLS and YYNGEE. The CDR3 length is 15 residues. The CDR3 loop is CASSVELTGSDTQYF. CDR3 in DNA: TGTGCCAGCAGCGTAGAGCTGACAGGGTCAGATACGCAGTATTTT.

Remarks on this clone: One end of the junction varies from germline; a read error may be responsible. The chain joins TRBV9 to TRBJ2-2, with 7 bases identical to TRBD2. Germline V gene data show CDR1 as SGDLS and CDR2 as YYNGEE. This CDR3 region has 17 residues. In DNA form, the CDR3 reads TGTGCCAGCAGTGTAGGGTTGGCTAGCGGGAACACCGGGGAGCTGTTTTTT. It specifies CASSVGLASGNTGELFF.

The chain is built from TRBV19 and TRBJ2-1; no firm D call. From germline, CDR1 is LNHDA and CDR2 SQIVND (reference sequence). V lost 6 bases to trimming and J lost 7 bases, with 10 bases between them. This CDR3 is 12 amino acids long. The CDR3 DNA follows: TGTGCCAGTAGCCAATCCCAGAATGAGCAGTTCTTC. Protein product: CASSQSQNEQFF.

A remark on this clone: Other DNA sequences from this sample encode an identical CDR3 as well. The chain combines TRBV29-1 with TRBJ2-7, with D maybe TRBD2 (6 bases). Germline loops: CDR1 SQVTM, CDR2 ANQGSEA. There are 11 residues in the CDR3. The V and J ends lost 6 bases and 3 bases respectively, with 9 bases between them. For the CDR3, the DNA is TGCAGCGTCCTGGGGGGCTACGAGCAGTACTTC. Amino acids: CSVLGGYEQYF.

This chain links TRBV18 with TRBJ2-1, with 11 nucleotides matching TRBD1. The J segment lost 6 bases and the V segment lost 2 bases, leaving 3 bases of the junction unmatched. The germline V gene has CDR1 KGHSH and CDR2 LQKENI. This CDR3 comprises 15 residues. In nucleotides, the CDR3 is TGTGCCAGCTCACCAGGGGGGACAGGGGGCAATGAGCAGTTCTTC. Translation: CASSPGGTGGNEQFF.

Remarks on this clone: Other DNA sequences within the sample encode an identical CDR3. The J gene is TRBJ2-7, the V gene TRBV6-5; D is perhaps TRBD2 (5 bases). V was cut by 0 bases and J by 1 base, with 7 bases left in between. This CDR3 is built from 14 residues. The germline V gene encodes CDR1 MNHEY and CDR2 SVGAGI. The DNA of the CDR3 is TGTGCCAGCAGTTACTCGGGCGGGTCCTACGAGCAGTACTTC. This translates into CASSYSGGSYEQYF.